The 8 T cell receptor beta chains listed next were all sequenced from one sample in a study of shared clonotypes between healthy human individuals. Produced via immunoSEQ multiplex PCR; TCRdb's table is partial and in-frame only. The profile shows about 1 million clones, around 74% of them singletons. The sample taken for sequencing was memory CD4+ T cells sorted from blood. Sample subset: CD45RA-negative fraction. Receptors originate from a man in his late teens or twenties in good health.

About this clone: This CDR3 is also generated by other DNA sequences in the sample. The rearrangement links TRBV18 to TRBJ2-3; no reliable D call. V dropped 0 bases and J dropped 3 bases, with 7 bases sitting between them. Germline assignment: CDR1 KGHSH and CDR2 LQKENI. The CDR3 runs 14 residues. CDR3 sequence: CASSPPAGTDTQYF. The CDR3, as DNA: TGTGCCAGCTCACCACCGGCCGGAACAGATACGCAGTATTTT.

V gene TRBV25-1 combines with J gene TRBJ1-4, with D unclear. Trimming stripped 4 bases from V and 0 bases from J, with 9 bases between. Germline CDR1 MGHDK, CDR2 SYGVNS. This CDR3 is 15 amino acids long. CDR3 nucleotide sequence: TGTGCCAGCAGTGGAGGCGGCGCAACTAATGAAAAACTGTTTTTT. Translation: CASSGGGATNEKLFF.

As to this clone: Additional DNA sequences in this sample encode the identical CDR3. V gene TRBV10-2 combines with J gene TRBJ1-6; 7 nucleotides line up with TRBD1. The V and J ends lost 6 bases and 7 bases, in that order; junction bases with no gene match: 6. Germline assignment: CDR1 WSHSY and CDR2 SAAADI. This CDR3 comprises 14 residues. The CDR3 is CASRTGTENSPLHF. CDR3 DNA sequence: TGCGCCAGCAGAACCGGGACAGAGAATTCACCCCTCCACTTT.

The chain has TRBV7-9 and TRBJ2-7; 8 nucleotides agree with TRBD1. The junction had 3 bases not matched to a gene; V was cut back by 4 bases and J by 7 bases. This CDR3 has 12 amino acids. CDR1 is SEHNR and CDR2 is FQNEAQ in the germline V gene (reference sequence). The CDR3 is CASSWGQEEQYF. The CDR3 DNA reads TGTGCCAGCAGCTGGGGACAGGAGGAGCAGTACTTC.

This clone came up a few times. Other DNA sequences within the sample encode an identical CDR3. CDR3 loop: CASSKDGIPYNSPLHF. The CDR3 DNA follows: TGTGCCAGCAGTAAGGATGGGATACCCTATAATTCACCCCTCCACTTT. The V call is TRBV2, the J call TRBJ1-6; D is ambiguous. Germline V CDR1 and CDR2: SNHLY, FYNNEI. This CDR3 comprises 16 residues. Trimming left V 5 bases short and J 2 bases short, with 13 bases between.

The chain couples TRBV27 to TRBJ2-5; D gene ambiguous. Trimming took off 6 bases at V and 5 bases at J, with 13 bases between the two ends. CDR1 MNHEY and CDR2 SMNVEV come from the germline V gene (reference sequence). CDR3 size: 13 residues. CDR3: CASRGSAVETQYF. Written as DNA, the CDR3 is TGTGCCAGCAGGGGGTCGGCGGTCGAGACCCAGTACTTC.

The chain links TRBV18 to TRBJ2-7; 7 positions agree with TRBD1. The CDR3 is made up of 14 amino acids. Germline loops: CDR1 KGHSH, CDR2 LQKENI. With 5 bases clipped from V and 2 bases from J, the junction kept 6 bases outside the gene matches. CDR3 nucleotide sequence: TGTGCCAGCTCATCGAGACAGGGACCCTACGAGCAGTACTTC. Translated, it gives CASSSRQGPYEQYF.

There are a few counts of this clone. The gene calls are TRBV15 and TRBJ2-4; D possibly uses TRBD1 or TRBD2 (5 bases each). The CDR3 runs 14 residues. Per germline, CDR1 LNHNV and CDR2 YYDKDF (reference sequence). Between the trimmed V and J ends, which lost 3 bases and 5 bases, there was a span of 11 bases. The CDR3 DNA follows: TGTGCCACCAGCAGGGGGGACGGCGAAAACATTCAGTACTTC. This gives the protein CATSRGDGENIQYF. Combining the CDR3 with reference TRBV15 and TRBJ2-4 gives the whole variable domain DAMVIQNPRYQVTQFGKPVTLSCSQTLNHNVMYWYQQKSSQAPKLLFHYYDKDFNNEADTPDNFQSRRPNTSFCFLDIRSPGLGDTAMYLCATSRGDGENIQYFGAGTRLSVL.